The 6 T cell receptor beta chains reported below all come from one sample, sequenced in a study of cytomegalovirus exposure and HLA in healthy donors. Use of 60 Vbeta and 13 Jbeta primers characterized the PCR. Some clones are missing from TCRdb's copy, which holds only in-frame ones; the method was immunoSEQ multiplex PCR. Of hundreds of thousands of clones listed, 65% to 85% are singletons. The source material was PBMCs. These receptors were collected from a boy younger than 10 in good health and CMV-seronegative.

This clone has more than one count but fewer than ten. Other DNA sequences in this sample translate to the same CDR3. The chain links TRBV20-1 to TRBJ1-2; TRBD1 aligns across 9 bases. In germline, CDR1 is DFQATT, CDR2 SNEGSKA (reference sequence). Trimming cost V 3 bases and J 7 bases; bases outside gene matches: 0. CDR3 length: 11 amino acids. CDR3 nucleotide sequence: TGCAGTGCTAGGGACAGGGGTGGCTACACCTTC. It translates to CSARDRGGYTF.

The CDR3 bases are TGTGCCAGCAGCGTAGGATCCGGAAACATTCAGTACTTC. This encodes CASSVGSGNIQYF. This chain uses TRBV9 with TRBJ2-4, with unresolved D. CDR1 SGDLS and CDR2 YYNGEE come from the germline V gene. Trimming pared 0 bases from V and 6 bases from J, leaving 7 bases between. The CDR3 has 13 residues.

In its sample, this clone was seen once. The V gene is TRBV11-2, the J gene TRBJ2-2; TRBD2 matches 9 bases. The CDR3 is made up of 15 amino acids. Germline lookup yields CDR1 SGHAT and CDR2 FQNNGV. V gave up 6 bases and J gave up 2 bases; unmatched junction bases: 4. CDR3 nucleotides: TGTGCCAGCAGAGGGGGACTAGCTAACACCGGGGAGCTGTTTTTT. It yields the protein CASRGGLANTGELFF.

The chain links TRBV9 to TRBJ1-5; the match to TRBD1 covers 9 bases. Germline V gene data show CDR1 as SGDLS and CDR2 as YYNGEE. CDR3 length: 18 residues. V gave up 0 bases and J gave up 2 bases; unmatched junction bases: 9. The CDR3: CASSVDTGGIFGNQPQHF. The CDR3 DNA reads as TGTGCCAGCAGCGTAGATACAGGGGGCATCTTCGGCAATCAGCCCCAGCATTTT.

The chain joins TRBV25-1 to TRBJ2-7; 8 bases map to TRBD2. The trim removed 3 bases at V and 1 base at J, leaving 8 bases unmatched. In germline, CDR1 is MGHDK, CDR2 SYGVNS. The CDR3 extends over 16 amino acids. CDR3: CASSDLKRGNSYEQYF. In DNA, the CDR3 is TGTGCCAGCAGTGATCTCAAGCGGGGGAATTCCTACGAGCAGTACTTC.

This sequence joins TRBV5-6 and TRBJ2-5, with D perhaps TRBD2 (6 bases). V lost 6 bases, J lost 3 bases, and 12 bases lay in between. Germline CDR1 reads SGHDT; CDR2 reads YYEEEE. This CDR3 is built from 13 residues. CDR3 coding DNA: TGTGCCAGCACGGACTGGGGGGAAGAGACCCAGTACTTC. As protein: CASTDWGEETQYF. Filled out from reference TRBV5-6 and TRBJ2-5, the complete variable domain reads DAGVTQSPTHLIKTRGQQVTLRCSPKSGHDTVSWYQQALGQGPQFIFQYYEEEERQRGNFPDRFSGHQFPNYSSELNVNALLLGDSALYLCASTDWGEETQYFGPGTRLLVL.